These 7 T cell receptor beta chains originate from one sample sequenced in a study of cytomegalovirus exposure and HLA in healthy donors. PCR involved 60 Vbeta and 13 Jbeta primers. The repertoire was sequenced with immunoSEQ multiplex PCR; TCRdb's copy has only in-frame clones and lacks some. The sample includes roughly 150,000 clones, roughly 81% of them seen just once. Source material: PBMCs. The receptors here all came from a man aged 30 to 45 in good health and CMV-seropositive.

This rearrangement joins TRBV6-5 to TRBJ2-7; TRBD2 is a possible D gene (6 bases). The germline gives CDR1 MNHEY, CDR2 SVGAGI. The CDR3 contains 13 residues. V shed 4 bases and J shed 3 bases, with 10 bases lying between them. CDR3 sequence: CASSSLRGYEQYV. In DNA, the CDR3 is TGTGCCAGCAGTTCGCTGCGGGGCTACGAGCAGTACGTC.

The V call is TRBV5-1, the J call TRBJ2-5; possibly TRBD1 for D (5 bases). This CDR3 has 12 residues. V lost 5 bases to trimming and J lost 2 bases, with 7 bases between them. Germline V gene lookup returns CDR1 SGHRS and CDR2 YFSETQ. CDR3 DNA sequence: TGCGCCAGCAGGACAGAGCAAGAGACCCAGTACTTC. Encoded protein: CASRTEQETQYF. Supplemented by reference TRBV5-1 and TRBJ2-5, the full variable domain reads KAGVTQTPRYLIKTRGQQVTLSCSPISGHRSVSWYQQTPGQGLQFLFEYFSETQRNKGNFPGRFSGRQFSNSRSEMNVSTLELGDSALYLCASRTEQETQYFGPGTRLLVL.

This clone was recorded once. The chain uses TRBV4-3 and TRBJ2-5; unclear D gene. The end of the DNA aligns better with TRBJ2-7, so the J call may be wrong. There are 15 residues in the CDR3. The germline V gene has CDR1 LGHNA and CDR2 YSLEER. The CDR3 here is CASSQVYSLSYEQYF. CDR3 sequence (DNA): TGCGCCAGCAGCCAGGTTTACAGCCTCTCCTACGAGCAGTACTTC.

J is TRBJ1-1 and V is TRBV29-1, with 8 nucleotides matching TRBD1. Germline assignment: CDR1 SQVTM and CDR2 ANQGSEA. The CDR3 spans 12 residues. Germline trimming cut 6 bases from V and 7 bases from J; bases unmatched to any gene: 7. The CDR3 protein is CSVEQGEGEAFF. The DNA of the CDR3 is TGCAGCGTGGAACAGGGGGAAGGTGAAGCTTTCTTT. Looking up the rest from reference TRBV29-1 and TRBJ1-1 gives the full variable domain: SAVISQKPSRDICQRGTSLTIQCQVDSQVTMMFWYRQQPGQSLTLIATANQGSEATYESGFVIDKFPISRPNLTFSTLTVSNMSPEDSSIYLCSVEQGEGEAFFGQGTRLTVV.

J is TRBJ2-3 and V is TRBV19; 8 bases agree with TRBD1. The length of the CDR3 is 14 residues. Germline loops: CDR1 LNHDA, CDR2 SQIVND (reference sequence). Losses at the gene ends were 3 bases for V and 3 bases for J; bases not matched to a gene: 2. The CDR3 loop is CASSIGQGTDTQYF. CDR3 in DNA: TGTGCCAGTAGTATCGGACAGGGTACAGATACGCAGTATTTT. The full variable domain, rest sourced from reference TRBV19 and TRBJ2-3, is DGGITQSPKYLFRKEGQNVTLSCEQNLNHDAMYWYRQDPGQGLRLIYYSQIVNDFQKGDIAEGYSVSREKKESFPLTVTSAQKNPTAFYLCASSIGQGTDTQYFGPGTRLTVL.

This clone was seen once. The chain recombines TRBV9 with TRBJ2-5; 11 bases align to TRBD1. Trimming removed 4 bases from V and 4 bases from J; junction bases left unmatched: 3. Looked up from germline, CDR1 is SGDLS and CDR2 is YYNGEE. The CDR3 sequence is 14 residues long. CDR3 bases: TGTGCCAGCAGCCCCGGGACAGGGGGAGAGACCCAGTACTTC. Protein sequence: CASSPGTGGETQYF.

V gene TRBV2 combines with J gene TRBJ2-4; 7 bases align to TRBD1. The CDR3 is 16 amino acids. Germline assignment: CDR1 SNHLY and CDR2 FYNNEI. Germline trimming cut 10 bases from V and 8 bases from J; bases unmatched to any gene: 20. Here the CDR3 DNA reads TGTGCCACCCGCTCACTCTACGACAGGGAAAGTGACATTCAGTACTTC. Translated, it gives CATRSLYDRESDIQYF.